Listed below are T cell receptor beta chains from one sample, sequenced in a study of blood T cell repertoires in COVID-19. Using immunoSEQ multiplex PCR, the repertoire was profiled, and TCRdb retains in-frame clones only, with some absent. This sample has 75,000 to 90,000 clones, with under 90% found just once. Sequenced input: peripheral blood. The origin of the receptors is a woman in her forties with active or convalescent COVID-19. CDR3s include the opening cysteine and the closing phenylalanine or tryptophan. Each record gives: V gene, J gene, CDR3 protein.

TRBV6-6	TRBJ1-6	CASSYTDIYNSPLHF
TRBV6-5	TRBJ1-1	CASSYFMNTEAFF
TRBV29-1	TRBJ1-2	CSVDLRDRGSYGYTF
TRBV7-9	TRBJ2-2	CASSLGQNTGELFF
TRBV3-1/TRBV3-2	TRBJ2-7	CASSQEWRVHPYEQYF
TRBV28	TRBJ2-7	CASRKGSGRAPEQYF
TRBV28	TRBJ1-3	CASSLLGGGGNTIYF
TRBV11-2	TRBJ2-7	CASSREVALYYEQYF
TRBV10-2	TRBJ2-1	CASRAPDAGGNNEQFF
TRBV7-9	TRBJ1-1	CASSSSTEAFF
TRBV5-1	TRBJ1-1	CASSSGRGIRTEAFF
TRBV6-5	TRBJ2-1	CASSASGGANEQFF
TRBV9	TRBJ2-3	CASSVATAGGDTQYF
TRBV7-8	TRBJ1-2	CASSLGGQPYGYTF
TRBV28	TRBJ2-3	CASSIRLAEKYF
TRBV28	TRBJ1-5	CASSPRTGQPQHF
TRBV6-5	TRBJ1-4	CASSYSGGTNEKLFF
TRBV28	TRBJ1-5	CASRRQGGNQPQHF
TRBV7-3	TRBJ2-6	CASSLSGVGANVLTF
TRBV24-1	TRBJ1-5	CATSAQGPSNQPQHF
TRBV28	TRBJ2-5	CASSWVQGRETQYF
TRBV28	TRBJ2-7	CASCTGTLRLEQYF